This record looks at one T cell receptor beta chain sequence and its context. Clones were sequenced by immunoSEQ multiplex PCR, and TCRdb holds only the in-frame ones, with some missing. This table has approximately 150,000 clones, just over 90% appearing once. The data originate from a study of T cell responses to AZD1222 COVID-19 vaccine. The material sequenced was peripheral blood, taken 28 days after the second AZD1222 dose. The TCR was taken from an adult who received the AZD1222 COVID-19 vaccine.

CDR3 amino acids: CASSNTRASGEQFF. The CDR3 region has the DNA TGTGCCAGCAGTAATACACGGGCCTCGGGTGAGCAGTTCTTC. The chain combines TRBV6-5 with TRBJ2-1; the D is unclear. The V gene's germline CDR1 is MNHEY and CDR2 SVGAGI. The CDR3 length is 14 residues. V dropped 5 bases and J dropped 9 bases, with 17 bases sitting between them.